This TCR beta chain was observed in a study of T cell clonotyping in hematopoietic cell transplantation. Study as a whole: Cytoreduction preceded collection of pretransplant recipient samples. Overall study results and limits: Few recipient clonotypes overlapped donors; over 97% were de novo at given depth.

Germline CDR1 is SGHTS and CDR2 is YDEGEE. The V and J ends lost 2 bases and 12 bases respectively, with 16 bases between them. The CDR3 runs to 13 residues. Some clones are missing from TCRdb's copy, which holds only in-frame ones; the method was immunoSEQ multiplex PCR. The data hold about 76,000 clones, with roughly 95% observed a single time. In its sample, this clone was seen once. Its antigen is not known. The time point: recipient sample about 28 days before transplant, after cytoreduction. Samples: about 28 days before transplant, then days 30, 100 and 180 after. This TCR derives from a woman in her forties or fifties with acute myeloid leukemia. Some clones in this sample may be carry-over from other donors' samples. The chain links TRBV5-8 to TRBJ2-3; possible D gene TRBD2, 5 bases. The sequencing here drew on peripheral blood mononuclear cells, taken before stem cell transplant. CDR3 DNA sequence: TGTGCCAGCAGCTTTGACCGGACTTCCAAACAGTATTTT. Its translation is CASSFDRTSKQYF.